This record covers a single T cell receptor (beta chain). The specificity of this receptor is unknown. Base qualities are not at hand, and no much larger clone is one base apart. This sample is part of a study of cytomegalovirus exposure and HLA in healthy donors (dated by TCRdb to the late 2010s). Turning to the overall study: In an earlier analysis of under 750 of the donors, 250 to 350 Gb of sequence data and just under 120 million unique TCR beta sequences from about 179 million T cells were reported. The number of typed donors differed by locus: 629-630 for A, B, C, DRB1 and DQB1; 500 to 550 for DQA1; some 590 for DPA1; and around 490 for DPB1. Along with the roughly 670-subject first cohort, a separate validation cohort of over a hundred different subjects was used. The later analysis used no new phenotypic data to find candidate immune exposures, relying instead on TCR beta sequences and their occurrence across donors. Across approximately 400 genotyped donors of the cohort, an average of 235,054 unique TCR beta nucleotide sequences per donor were sequenced, and roughly 20% of those sequences were non-productive. The study aimed to test whether signatures of past pathogen exposure could be identified by cataloging public T cell receptors. All discovery cohort repertoires had been generated on a single sequencing platform. HLA typing included class I and class II loci at four-digit resolution. Donor age, sex, ethnicity and CMV serostatus were compiled alongside the repertoire data. An earlier analysis of 587 of the donors applied high-throughput TCR beta sequencing to assess whether each TCR beta V gene segment acted as functional or pseudogenic. A handful of DR-DQ haplotypes were handled as single units for association and clustering because linkage in the cohort was strong. A later analysis re-examined previously published TCR beta repertoires from more than 650 donors and added high-resolution HLA genotyping to investigate patterns of TCR occurrence. Of the 398 genotyped donors, roughly 85% fell in the genetic ancestry cluster associated with self-reported Caucasian donors. About 300 gigabases of sequencing data and 70 million to 85 million unique TCR sequences were included in an early release covering about 620 HLA-typed donors. The study used immunosequencing to profile the T cell repertoires of several hundred subjects and linked those repertoires to cytomegalovirus serostatus. High-throughput TCR immunosequencing, statistical association of individual TCRs with disease status, and machine learning were combined to predict cytomegalovirus infection status. A later genetic analysis used genome-wide SNP genotypes for about three fifths of the 666 donors, treating that subset as a discovery cohort.

Results and caveats for the whole study, not just this receptor: A later analysis found that most CMV-associated TCR beta chains appeared HLA-restricted, with HLA associations seemingly driven largely by CMV exposure. In a later analysis, several top co-occurrence clusters were reported to appear linked to parvovirus B19, influenza, CMV and Epstein-Barr virus. Across donors, most TCR sequences were observed very rarely, whereas some public TCRs were present in many individuals. A further reported finding was that TCR beta sequences accurately predicted the HLA-A and HLA-B alleles for most subjects in the first cohort. Because HLA typing was unavailable for some donors at each locus, only the typed subset was used in association tests. A later analysis found that HLA-associated TCR beta chains were more clonally expanded and had lower generation probabilities than equally common non-associated chains. The authors suggested that the approach could potentially be generalized to other disease states and immunological phenotypes. An association between a missense DCLRE1C variant and V-gene and J-gene trimming of TCR beta chains was found in a later genetic analysis and replicated in an independent cohort. In an earlier analysis of 450 to 750 of the donors, most TCR beta V segments appeared in productive rearrangements about 87% or about 30% of the time, broadly matching IMGT annotations. A cluster of highly shared sequence variants was judged likely to represent a technical artifact of the sequencing pipeline. Only TCR beta chains were sequenced in this cohort, and the absence of alpha or paired-chain data limited detectable features. For the cohort, immune exposure information was limited to CMV serostatus. The 87-base-pair reads could not distinguish some IMGT-functional V segments, including TRBV6-2 and TRBV6-3, so those segments were excluded. The study listed 170 or so TCR beta chains as associated with cytomegalovirus. According to a later genetic analysis, donors in an Asian-associated ancestry cluster had fewer N-insertions in productive TCRs than the approximately 650-donor mean. The presence/absence analyses assumed that sequencing depth was roughly uniform across donors, and that assumption may not be true. In a later analysis, the rate of TCR association differed among HLA loci, with DRB1 alleles having the most associated TCRs and HLA-C alleles having the fewest. Linkage disequilibrium might explain the correlated functional status among segregating V segments, but an unknown experimental factor could not be excluded. Assigning TCR associations to individual alleles was difficult when HLA alleles, especially DR and DQ, strongly co-occurred. In vitro tests confirmed that a few of the cytomegalovirus-associated TCR beta chains recognize cytomegalovirus antigens. At a false discovery rate of 0.05, a later analysis linked some 18,000 TCR beta sequences to specific HLA alleles. The earlier analysis of around 600 of the donors excluded approximately 15 rarely observed V segments, including chromosome 9 orphons, because counts were too low. The classifier was reported to diagnose cytomegalovirus status with high specificity and sensitivity in both the original and validation cohorts.

The cohort comprised 710 or so healthy bone marrow donors. At the time of sampling, all cohort members were nominally healthy, though unrecorded immune exposures were likely present. The donor tested CMV seronegative and was one of the 352 seronegative cohort members. A peripheral blood sample was provided by each donor, and peripheral blood mononuclear cells were used for TCR beta sequencing. Genomic DNA was extracted from the blood cell samples with the Qiagen DNeasy Blood Extraction Kit. Library creation used the immunoSEQ multiplex PCR assay. A mixture of 60 forward primers for TCR Vbeta segments and 13 reverse primers for TCR Jbeta segments was used in the multiplex PCR. A multiplex PCR assay on genomic DNA amplified the CDR3 region of rearranged TCR beta genes. On the Illumina HiSeq System, the amplified TCR beta libraries were sequenced as 87-base-pair reads. The authors' pipeline ran thus. A later analysis tallied tens of millions of unique TCR beta chains across the roughly 610 repertoires, and around 9.9 million of those chains were shared by two or more donors. Raw reads were error-corrected and collapsed into unique sequences with a nearest-neighbor algorithm that merged closely related sequences to remove PCR and sequencing errors. CDR3 sequences were aligned to IMGT reference sequences to assign V, D and J gene segments. For a sequence to be retained, a match of at least six nucleotides to both a V gene segment and a J gene segment was required. Rearrangements were called productive when the CDR3 lacked stop codons and stayed in frame with V and J; all others were non-productive. CDR3 was defined according to IMGT convention as the region running from the second conserved V-encoded cysteine to the conserved J-encoded phenylalanine. The earlier analysis of about 570 of the donors excluded any sequence lacking an unambiguous match to a single V gene segment. An earlier analysis of approximately 590 of the donors called V segments functional above 56.7% productive rearrangements and segregating when the between-donor standard deviation exceeded 5%. To diagnose cytomegalovirus status from the catalog of TCR beta chain sequences, a statistical classification framework was built. In a later analysis, TCR nucleotide sequences were compared against IMGT/GENE-DB human TR gene sequences so that V and J genes could be assigned. Using the TCRdist pipeline, a later analysis assigned CDR3 sequences along with most-parsimonious VDJ recombination scenarios. A later analysis defined each TCR beta chain by its CDR3 amino acid sequence plus V-gene family, and excluded reads lacking a unique V-gene family. To address suspected cross-contamination and a sequencing artifact, a later analysis removed roughly 640 highly shared, low-generation-probability nucleotide sequences. In a later analysis, a clonal expansion index for each public chain was calculated from normalized within-repertoire ranks of inferred template counts. In a later analysis, generation probabilities were computed using a VDJ recombination model fitted to out-of-frame rearrangements, and the results were checked against IGoR. A later analysis scored TCR-TCR, TCR-HLA and TCR-CMV co-occurrence with hypergeometric tests, applying a repertoire-size bias correction to TCR pairs. False discovery rates were estimated in a later analysis by permuting HLA or CMV assignments 20 times. A later analysis grouped co-occurring TCRs with DBSCAN, adding TCRdist sequence similarity when clustering within HLA-allele-positive subsets. For co-occurrence clustering, repertoires with fewer than 30,000 or more than 120,000 public chains were excluded, along with 5 or 6 repertoires with anomalous nucleotide sharing. TCRdb stores this immuneACCESS table with in-frame sequences only. Part of the clones is absent; in the studies checked, under half of the shortfall reflects unresolved V genes, and no reason is known for the rest. That table furnishes V, J and clone size, whereas the DNA furnished D and trimming. In this sample the table shows roughly 150,000 clones, around 75% of which occur a single time. The ten largest clones represent approximately 2% of the sample.

From V the trimming removes 3 bases and from J it removes 5 bases, while the gene matches leave 13 bases of the junction unaccounted for. The CDR1 and CDR2 encoded by the germline V gene (reference sequence) are SGHNT and YYREEE. Measured from the cysteine to the phenylalanine, the CDR3 is 17 residues long. This entry keeps only the CDR3 DNA: 51 bases, framed from base 1. This TCR came from a woman aged 35 to 49 in good health and CMV-seronegative. Sequencing was carried out using PBMCs. Recombination linked TRBV5-4 to TRBJ1-1; 10 bases in between match TRBD1. CDR3 loop: CASSSPGGTGAGTEAFF. The sequenced DNA: TGTGCCAGCAGCTCACCGGGGGGGACAGGGGCGGGAACTGAAGCTTTCTTT.